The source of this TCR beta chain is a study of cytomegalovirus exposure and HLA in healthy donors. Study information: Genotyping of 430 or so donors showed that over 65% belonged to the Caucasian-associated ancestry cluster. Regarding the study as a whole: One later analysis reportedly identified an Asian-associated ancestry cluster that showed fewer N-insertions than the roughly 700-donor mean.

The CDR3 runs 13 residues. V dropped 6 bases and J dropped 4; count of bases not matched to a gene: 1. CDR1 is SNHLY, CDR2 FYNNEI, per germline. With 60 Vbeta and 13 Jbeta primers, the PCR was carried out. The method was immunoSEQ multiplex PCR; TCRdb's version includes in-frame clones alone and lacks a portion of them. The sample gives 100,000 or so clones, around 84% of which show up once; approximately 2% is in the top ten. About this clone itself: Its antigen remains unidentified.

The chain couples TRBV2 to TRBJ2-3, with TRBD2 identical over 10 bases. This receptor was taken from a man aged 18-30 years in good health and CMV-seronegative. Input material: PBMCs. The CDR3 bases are TGTGCCAGCAGGCTAGCGGGGGCAGATACGCAGTATTTT. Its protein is CASRLAGADTQYF.